These 15 T cell receptor beta chains came from one sample sequenced in a study of blood T cell repertoires in COVID-19. Assay: immunoSEQ multiplex PCR; the TCRdb copy retains only in-frame clones and omits some. The sample carries some 200,000 clones, 75% to 90% recorded once. Sequenced sample: PBMCs or T cells enriched from blood (not recorded which). The source is a woman in her late teens or twenties in a cohort exposed to, infected with or recovered from COVID-19 (not recorded which).

For this clone: Other DNA variants within this sample encode the same CDR3. V and J are TRBV11-2 and TRBJ2-7, with 7 bases aligning to TRBD1. Germline CDR1 and CDR2: SGHAT and FQNNGV. This CDR3 contains 13 residues. After removal of 4 bases from V and 4 bases from J, the junction contained 4 bases not matched to a gene. CDR3 amino acids: CASSSTGSYEQYF. The CDR3, as DNA: TGTGCCAGCAGCTCGACAGGGTCGTACGAGCAGTACTTC.

The gene calls are TRBV7-8 and TRBJ1-1; 8 bases match TRBD1. The CDR3 length is 15 residues. Germline loops: CDR1 SGHVS, CDR2 FQNEAQ. V lost 5 bases and J lost 5; bases outside the gene matches: 10. In DNA form, the CDR3 reads TGTGCCAGCAGCATCCTGACAGGGGTGAGGACTGAAGCTTTCTTT. Translated, it gives CASSILTGVRTEAFF.

V and J are TRBV11-2 and TRBJ2-5; D is ambiguous. Trimming shortened V by 5 bases and J by 3 bases, and 7 bases separated the two germline ends. The CDR3 consists of 12 residues. Germline assignment: CDR1 SGHAT and CDR2 FQNNGV. The CDR3: CASSQDKETQYF. CDR3 nucleotides: TGTGCCAGCAGCCAAGACAAAGAGACCCAGTACTTC.

This chain joins TRBV28 and TRBJ1-3; D is unclear. Germline V gene data show CDR1 as MDHEN and CDR2 as SYDVKM. V dropped 5 bases and J dropped 4 bases, with 12 bases sitting between them. This CDR3 contains 14 residues. The CDR3 loop reads CASSINTVGNTIYF. Written as DNA, the CDR3 is TGTGCCAGCAGTATTAATACAGTGGGAAACACCATATATTTT.

V usage is TRBV2 and J usage is TRBJ2-1, with a weak D call TRBD2 (6 bases). Trimming took off 7 bases at V and 0 bases at J, with 13 bases between the two ends. This CDR3 region has 15 residues. Looked up from germline, CDR1 is SNHLY and CDR2 is FYNNEI. CDR3 bases: TGTGCCAGCATCGCGGGATCTAGCTCCTACAATGAGCAGTTCTTC. Its protein is CASIAGSSSYNEQFF.

The rearrangement joins TRBV12-5 to TRBJ2-2; 7 nucleotides align to TRBD1. The CDR3 covers 14 residues. Germline-derived CDR1 and CDR2 are LGHNT and FRNRAP. V lost 5 bases, J lost 4 bases, and 4 bases stayed unmatched. CDR3 loop: CASGKGASTGELFF. The CDR3 region has the DNA TGTGCTAGTGGTAAGGGGGCTTCCACCGGGGAGCTGTTTTTT.

The rearrangement uses TRBV5-1 and TRBJ2-3; tentative D call: TRBD2 (6 bases). This CDR3 region has 15 residues. Trimming shortened V by 5 bases and J by 2 bases, and 15 bases separated the two germline ends. The germline V gene encodes CDR1 SGHRS and CDR2 YFSETQ. CDR3 sequence (DNA): TGCGCCAGCAGGAGGACGGGAGAAAACACAGATACGCAGTATTTT. Amino acids: CASRRTGENTDTQYF.

This clone was counted only a few times. This chain uses TRBV6-4 with TRBJ2-7, with a tentative D call TRBD1 (6 bases). Germline V gene sequence: CDR1 MRHNA, CDR2 SNTAGT. The length of the CDR3 is 17 residues. Trimming left V 2 bases short and J 0 bases short, with 17 bases between. CDR3 residues: CASSDKFWTVYSYEQYF. Here the CDR3 DNA reads TGTGCCAGCAGTGACAAATTCTGGACAGTCTACTCCTACGAGCAGTACTTC.

The gene calls are TRBV29-1 and TRBJ2-7; the match to TRBD2 covers 13 bases. Germline V gene sequence: CDR1 SQVTM, CDR2 ANQGSEA. CDR3 length equals 14 residues. Unmatched junction bases numbered 6, after V lost 5 bases and J lost 5 bases. In nucleotides, the CDR3 is TGCAGCGTTCGGAGGACTAGCGGGAGCAACGAGCAGTACTTC. This encodes CSVRRTSGSNEQYF.

The gene calls are TRBV29-1 and TRBJ1-1; D might be TRBD1 (5 bases). The CDR3 totals 14 residues. Trimming took off 5 bases at V and 1 base at J, with 14 bases between the two ends. Per the germline V gene, CDR1 is SQVTM and CDR2 is ANQGSEA. The CDR3 DNA reads TGCAGCGTTCGCGGAACAGGTGAGAACACTGAAGCTTTCTTT. Encoded protein: CSVRGTGENTEAFF.

The chain uses TRBV2 and TRBJ1-1, with TRBD1 matching 8 bases. The CDR3 extends over 12 amino acids. From germline, CDR1 is SNHLY and CDR2 FYNNEI. The V gene end was trimmed by 10 bases and the J gene end by 4 bases; junction bases not matched to a gene: 5. The CDR3, as DNA: TGTGCCACCGACAGGGGTGGCACTGAAGCTTTCTTT. It specifies CATDRGGTEAFF.

This rearrangement joins TRBV18 to TRBJ2-5; TRBD2 aligns across 14 bases. The CDR3 runs to 16 residues. V was clipped by 6 bases and J by 4 bases; unmatched bases: 7. Germline loops: CDR1 KGHSH, CDR2 LQKENI. For the CDR3, the DNA is TGTGCCAGCTCCTCCAATGGACTAGCGGGGGGAGAGACCCAGTACTTC. It translates to CASSSNGLAGGETQYF. Complete variable domain (other parts from reference TRBV18 and TRBJ2-5): NAGVMQNPRHLVRRRGQEARLRCSPMKGHSHVYWYRQLPEEGLKFMVYLQKENIIDESGMPKERFSAEFPKEGPSILRIQQVVRGDSAAYFCASSSNGLAGGETQYFGPGTRLLVL.

CDR3 DNA: TGCAGCGTCGCGATCATAGCGGAAACCCCCTACGAGCAGTACTTC. It encodes CSVAIIAETPYEQYF. The chain employs TRBV29-1 and TRBJ2-7; maybe TRBD2 (6 bases). The CDR3 length is 15 residues. Trimming pared 6 bases from V and 2 bases from J, leaving 20 bases between. Germline V lookup: CDR1 SQVTM, CDR2 ANQGSEA.

The chain is built from TRBV5-1 and TRBJ2-7, with 14 bases lining up with TRBD2. Germline CDR1 and CDR2: SGHRS and YFSETQ. Germline trimming cut 3 bases from V and 5 bases from J; bases unmatched to any gene: 16. The CDR3 is 19 amino acids. The CDR3 region has the DNA TGCGCCAGCAGCTCCCTCCCGGGACTAGCGGGGGTAGTCCCCCACGAGCAGTACTTC. Translated, it gives CASSSLPGLAGVVPHEQYF.

The chain carries TRBV6-4 and TRBJ1-1, with D possibly matching TRBD1 (5 bases). The CDR3 extends over 10 amino acids. V shed 10 bases and J shed 10 bases, with 13 bases lying between them. CDR1 and CDR2 from the germline V gene are MRHNA and SNTAGT. DNA for the CDR3: TGTGCCATTTTAAGGGGTTCAGCTTTCTTT. Protein product: CAILRGSAFF.